The rows below give T cell receptor beta chains drawn from one sample of a study of blood T cell repertoires in COVID-19. The method was immunoSEQ multiplex PCR; TCRdb's version includes in-frame clones alone and lacks a portion of them. The sample contains roughly 93,000 clones, over 70% of which appear only once. The sequenced sample was peripheral blood. All receptors derive from a human donor in a cohort sampled during active COVID-19. CDR3s include the opening cysteine and the closing phenylalanine or tryptophan. The D gene is left open where the match is weak. Rows may omit the clone size; those that give it use once, few, many or a size class.

D gene: TRBD2; V gene: TRBV29-1; clone size: .; J gene: TRBJ2-1; CDR3 protein: CSVLAGGPLTYNEQFF; CDR3 DNA: TGCAGCGTACTAGCGGGAGGGCCTTTAACCTACAATGAGCAGTTCTTC
D gene: .; V gene: TRBV29-1; clone size: .; J gene: TRBJ2-7; CDR3 protein: CSYLRGNYEQYF; CDR3 DNA: TGCAGCTACTTAAGGGGAAACTACGAGCAGTACTTC
D gene: .; V gene: TRBV28; clone size: once; J gene: TRBJ1-3; CDR3 protein: CASSLGGDTIYF; CDR3 DNA: TGTGCCAGCAGTTTGGGAGGAGACACCATATATTTT
D gene: .; V gene: TRBV5-1; clone size: .; J gene: TRBJ2-2; CDR3 protein: CASSLDRAIGGELFF; CDR3 DNA: TGCGCCAGCAGCTTGGACAGGGCGATTGGCGGGGAGCTGTTTTTT
D gene: TRBD1; V gene: TRBV28; clone size: .; J gene: TRBJ2-3; CDR3 protein: CASGQEGTDTQYF; CDR3 DNA: TGTGCCAGCGGACAGGAAGGCACAGATACGCAGTATTTT
D gene: TRBD1; V gene: TRBV7-2; clone size: .; J gene: TRBJ1-5; CDR3 protein: CASSVQGLGNQPQHF; CDR3 DNA: TGTGCCAGCAGCGTACAGGGGTTGGGCAATCAGCCCCAGCATTTT
D gene: .; V gene: TRBV28; clone size: .; J gene: TRBJ1-2; CDR3 protein: CASSSNYGYTF; CDR3 DNA: TGTGCCAGCAGCTCTAACTATGGCTACACCTTC
D gene: TRBD2; V gene: TRBV9; clone size: .; J gene: TRBJ2-1; CDR3 protein: CASSLLAGGPYNEQFF; CDR3 DNA: TGTGCCAGCAGCTTGCTAGCGGGAGGGCCCTACAATGAGCAGTTCTTC
D gene: .; V gene: TRBV7-2; clone size: .; J gene: TRBJ1-4; CDR3 protein: CASSFMGTARNEKLFF; CDR3 DNA: TGTGCCAGCAGCTTTATGGGCACAGCCCGTAATGAAAAACTGTTTTTT
D gene: .; V gene: TRBV3-1/TRBV3-2; clone size: .; J gene: TRBJ2-4; CDR3 protein: CASSQDSRAPSIQYF; CDR3 DNA: TGTGCCAGCAGCCAAGACAGCAGGGCCCCGAGCATTCAGTACTTC
D gene: TRBD2; V gene: TRBV9; clone size: .; J gene: TRBJ2-2; CDR3 protein: CASSVTSGSVTGELFF; CDR3 DNA: TGTGCCAGCAGCGTTACTAGCGGGAGTGTGACCGGGGAGCTGTTTTTT
D gene: TRBD2; V gene: TRBV4-2; clone size: .; J gene: TRBJ2-7; CDR3 protein: CASSQALSAGGDEQYF; CDR3 DNA: TGTGCCAGCAGCCAAGCCCTATCAGCGGGAGGTGACGAGCAGTACTTC
D gene: .; V gene: TRBV7-8; clone size: .; J gene: TRBJ1-5; CDR3 protein: CASSLGEGPGRPQHF; CDR3 DNA: TGTGCCAGCAGCTTGGGAGAGGGCCCGGGGAGGCCCCAGCATTTT
D gene: TRBD2; V gene: TRBV11-3; clone size: .; J gene: TRBJ2-7; CDR3 protein: CASSLGSGSFNEQYF; CDR3 DNA: TGTGCCAGCAGCTTAGGTAGCGGGAGTTTCAACGAGCAGTACTTC
D gene: TRBD1; V gene: TRBV7-2; clone size: .; J gene: TRBJ2-7; CDR3 protein: CASSRDRAWEQYF; CDR3 DNA: TGTGCCAGCAGCCGGGACAGGGCCTGGGAGCAGTACTTC
D gene: .; V gene: TRBV19; clone size: once; J gene: TRBJ1-4; CDR3 protein: CASSSQRGLRDEKLFF; CDR3 DNA: TGTGCCAGTAGTTCCCAACGGGGATTAAGGGATGAAAAACTGTTTTTT
D gene: TRBD1; V gene: TRBV12-3/TRBV12-4; clone size: .; J gene: TRBJ1-1; CDR3 protein: CASSLGGTGTAFF; CDR3 DNA: TGTGCCAGCAGTTTAGGGGGGACAGGGACAGCTTTCTTT
D gene: .; V gene: TRBV19; clone size: once; J gene: TRBJ1-5; CDR3 protein: CASSQALYQPQHF; CDR3 DNA: TGTGCCAGTAGTCAAGCCCTCTATCAGCCCCAGCATTTT
D gene: TRBD1; V gene: TRBV5-1; clone size: once; J gene: TRBJ2-3; CDR3 protein: CASSSRFQGQGGDTQYF; CDR3 DNA: TGCGCCAGCAGCTCGAGGTTTCAGGGACAGGGTGGAGATACGCAGTATTTT
D gene: .; V gene: TRBV5-1; clone size: .; J gene: TRBJ2-7; CDR3 protein: CASSLGGPDEQYF; CDR3 DNA: TGCGCCAGCAGCTTAGGAGGGCCGGACGAGCAGTACTTC
D gene: .; V gene: TRBV10-2; clone size: .; J gene: TRBJ1-1; CDR3 protein: CASSGRPGHNMNTEAFF; CDR3 DNA: TGCGCCAGCAGTGGGAGGCCGGGACATAACATGAACACTGAAGCTTTCTTT
D gene: TRBD2; V gene: TRBV2; clone size: once; J gene: TRBJ2-7; CDR3 protein: CASTLAGASYEQYF; CDR3 DNA: TGTGCCAGCACCTTAGCGGGAGCTTCCTACGAGCAGTACTTC
D gene: .; V gene: TRBV4-1; clone size: .; J gene: TRBJ1-1; CDR3 protein: CASSLFGENTEAFF; CDR3 DNA: TGCGCCAGCAGCCTTTTCGGGGAGAACACTGAAGCTTTCTTT
D gene: .; V gene: TRBV9; clone size: .; J gene: TRBJ2-1; CDR3 protein: CASSPPRGSLYNEQFF; CDR3 DNA: TGTGCCAGCAGCCCCCCCCGGGGGTCACTTTACAATGAGCAGTTCTTC
D gene: TRBD1; V gene: TRBV5-1; clone size: .; J gene: TRBJ2-1; CDR3 protein: CASSSGQGSYNEQFF; CDR3 DNA: TGCGCCAGCAGCTCCGGACAGGGTTCCTACAATGAGCAGTTCTTC
D gene: TRBD1; V gene: TRBV5-1; clone size: .; J gene: TRBJ2-1; CDR3 protein: CASSLGSGGSYNEQFF; CDR3 DNA: TGCGCCAGCAGCTTGGGATCAGGGGGCTCCTACAATGAGCAGTTCTTC
D gene: TRBD1; V gene: TRBV7-2; clone size: .; J gene: TRBJ1-1; CDR3 protein: CASSLVQGADTEAFF; CDR3 DNA: TGTGCCAGCAGCTTAGTTCAGGGGGCGGATACTGAAGCTTTCTTT
D gene: TRBD1; V gene: TRBV27; clone size: .; J gene: TRBJ1-2; CDR3 protein: CASSSQGAFYGYTF; CDR3 DNA: TGTGCCAGCAGTTCACAGGGGGCGTTCTATGGCTACACCTTC
D gene: .; V gene: TRBV5-1; clone size: few; J gene: TRBJ2-5; CDR3 protein: CASSYFWAARDEGETQYF; CDR3 DNA: TGCGCCAGCAGCTATTTTTGGGCGGCGCGGGATGAGGGAGAGACCCAGTACTTC
D gene: TRBD2; V gene: TRBV13; clone size: .; J gene: TRBJ2-1; CDR3 protein: CASSLGLAGGNEQFF; CDR3 DNA: TGTGCCAGCAGCTTAGGTTTAGCGGGAGGGAATGAGCAGTTCTTC
D gene: .; V gene: TRBV2; clone size: once; J gene: TRBJ2-3; CDR3 protein: CASRGRGSPSTDTQYF; CDR3 DNA: TGTGCCAGCAGGGGAAGGGGTTCTCCTAGCACAGATACGCAGTATTTT
D gene: .; V gene: TRBV15; clone size: .; J gene: TRBJ2-4; CDR3 protein: CATSTRTAINIQYF; CDR3 DNA: TGTGCCACCAGCACCCGGACAGCTATAAACATTCAGTACTTC
D gene: .; V gene: TRBV19; clone size: .; J gene: TRBJ1-2; CDR3 protein: CASNPKYRGGYGYTF; CDR3 DNA: TGTGCCAGTAACCCCAAGTATAGGGGCGGTTATGGCTACACCTTC